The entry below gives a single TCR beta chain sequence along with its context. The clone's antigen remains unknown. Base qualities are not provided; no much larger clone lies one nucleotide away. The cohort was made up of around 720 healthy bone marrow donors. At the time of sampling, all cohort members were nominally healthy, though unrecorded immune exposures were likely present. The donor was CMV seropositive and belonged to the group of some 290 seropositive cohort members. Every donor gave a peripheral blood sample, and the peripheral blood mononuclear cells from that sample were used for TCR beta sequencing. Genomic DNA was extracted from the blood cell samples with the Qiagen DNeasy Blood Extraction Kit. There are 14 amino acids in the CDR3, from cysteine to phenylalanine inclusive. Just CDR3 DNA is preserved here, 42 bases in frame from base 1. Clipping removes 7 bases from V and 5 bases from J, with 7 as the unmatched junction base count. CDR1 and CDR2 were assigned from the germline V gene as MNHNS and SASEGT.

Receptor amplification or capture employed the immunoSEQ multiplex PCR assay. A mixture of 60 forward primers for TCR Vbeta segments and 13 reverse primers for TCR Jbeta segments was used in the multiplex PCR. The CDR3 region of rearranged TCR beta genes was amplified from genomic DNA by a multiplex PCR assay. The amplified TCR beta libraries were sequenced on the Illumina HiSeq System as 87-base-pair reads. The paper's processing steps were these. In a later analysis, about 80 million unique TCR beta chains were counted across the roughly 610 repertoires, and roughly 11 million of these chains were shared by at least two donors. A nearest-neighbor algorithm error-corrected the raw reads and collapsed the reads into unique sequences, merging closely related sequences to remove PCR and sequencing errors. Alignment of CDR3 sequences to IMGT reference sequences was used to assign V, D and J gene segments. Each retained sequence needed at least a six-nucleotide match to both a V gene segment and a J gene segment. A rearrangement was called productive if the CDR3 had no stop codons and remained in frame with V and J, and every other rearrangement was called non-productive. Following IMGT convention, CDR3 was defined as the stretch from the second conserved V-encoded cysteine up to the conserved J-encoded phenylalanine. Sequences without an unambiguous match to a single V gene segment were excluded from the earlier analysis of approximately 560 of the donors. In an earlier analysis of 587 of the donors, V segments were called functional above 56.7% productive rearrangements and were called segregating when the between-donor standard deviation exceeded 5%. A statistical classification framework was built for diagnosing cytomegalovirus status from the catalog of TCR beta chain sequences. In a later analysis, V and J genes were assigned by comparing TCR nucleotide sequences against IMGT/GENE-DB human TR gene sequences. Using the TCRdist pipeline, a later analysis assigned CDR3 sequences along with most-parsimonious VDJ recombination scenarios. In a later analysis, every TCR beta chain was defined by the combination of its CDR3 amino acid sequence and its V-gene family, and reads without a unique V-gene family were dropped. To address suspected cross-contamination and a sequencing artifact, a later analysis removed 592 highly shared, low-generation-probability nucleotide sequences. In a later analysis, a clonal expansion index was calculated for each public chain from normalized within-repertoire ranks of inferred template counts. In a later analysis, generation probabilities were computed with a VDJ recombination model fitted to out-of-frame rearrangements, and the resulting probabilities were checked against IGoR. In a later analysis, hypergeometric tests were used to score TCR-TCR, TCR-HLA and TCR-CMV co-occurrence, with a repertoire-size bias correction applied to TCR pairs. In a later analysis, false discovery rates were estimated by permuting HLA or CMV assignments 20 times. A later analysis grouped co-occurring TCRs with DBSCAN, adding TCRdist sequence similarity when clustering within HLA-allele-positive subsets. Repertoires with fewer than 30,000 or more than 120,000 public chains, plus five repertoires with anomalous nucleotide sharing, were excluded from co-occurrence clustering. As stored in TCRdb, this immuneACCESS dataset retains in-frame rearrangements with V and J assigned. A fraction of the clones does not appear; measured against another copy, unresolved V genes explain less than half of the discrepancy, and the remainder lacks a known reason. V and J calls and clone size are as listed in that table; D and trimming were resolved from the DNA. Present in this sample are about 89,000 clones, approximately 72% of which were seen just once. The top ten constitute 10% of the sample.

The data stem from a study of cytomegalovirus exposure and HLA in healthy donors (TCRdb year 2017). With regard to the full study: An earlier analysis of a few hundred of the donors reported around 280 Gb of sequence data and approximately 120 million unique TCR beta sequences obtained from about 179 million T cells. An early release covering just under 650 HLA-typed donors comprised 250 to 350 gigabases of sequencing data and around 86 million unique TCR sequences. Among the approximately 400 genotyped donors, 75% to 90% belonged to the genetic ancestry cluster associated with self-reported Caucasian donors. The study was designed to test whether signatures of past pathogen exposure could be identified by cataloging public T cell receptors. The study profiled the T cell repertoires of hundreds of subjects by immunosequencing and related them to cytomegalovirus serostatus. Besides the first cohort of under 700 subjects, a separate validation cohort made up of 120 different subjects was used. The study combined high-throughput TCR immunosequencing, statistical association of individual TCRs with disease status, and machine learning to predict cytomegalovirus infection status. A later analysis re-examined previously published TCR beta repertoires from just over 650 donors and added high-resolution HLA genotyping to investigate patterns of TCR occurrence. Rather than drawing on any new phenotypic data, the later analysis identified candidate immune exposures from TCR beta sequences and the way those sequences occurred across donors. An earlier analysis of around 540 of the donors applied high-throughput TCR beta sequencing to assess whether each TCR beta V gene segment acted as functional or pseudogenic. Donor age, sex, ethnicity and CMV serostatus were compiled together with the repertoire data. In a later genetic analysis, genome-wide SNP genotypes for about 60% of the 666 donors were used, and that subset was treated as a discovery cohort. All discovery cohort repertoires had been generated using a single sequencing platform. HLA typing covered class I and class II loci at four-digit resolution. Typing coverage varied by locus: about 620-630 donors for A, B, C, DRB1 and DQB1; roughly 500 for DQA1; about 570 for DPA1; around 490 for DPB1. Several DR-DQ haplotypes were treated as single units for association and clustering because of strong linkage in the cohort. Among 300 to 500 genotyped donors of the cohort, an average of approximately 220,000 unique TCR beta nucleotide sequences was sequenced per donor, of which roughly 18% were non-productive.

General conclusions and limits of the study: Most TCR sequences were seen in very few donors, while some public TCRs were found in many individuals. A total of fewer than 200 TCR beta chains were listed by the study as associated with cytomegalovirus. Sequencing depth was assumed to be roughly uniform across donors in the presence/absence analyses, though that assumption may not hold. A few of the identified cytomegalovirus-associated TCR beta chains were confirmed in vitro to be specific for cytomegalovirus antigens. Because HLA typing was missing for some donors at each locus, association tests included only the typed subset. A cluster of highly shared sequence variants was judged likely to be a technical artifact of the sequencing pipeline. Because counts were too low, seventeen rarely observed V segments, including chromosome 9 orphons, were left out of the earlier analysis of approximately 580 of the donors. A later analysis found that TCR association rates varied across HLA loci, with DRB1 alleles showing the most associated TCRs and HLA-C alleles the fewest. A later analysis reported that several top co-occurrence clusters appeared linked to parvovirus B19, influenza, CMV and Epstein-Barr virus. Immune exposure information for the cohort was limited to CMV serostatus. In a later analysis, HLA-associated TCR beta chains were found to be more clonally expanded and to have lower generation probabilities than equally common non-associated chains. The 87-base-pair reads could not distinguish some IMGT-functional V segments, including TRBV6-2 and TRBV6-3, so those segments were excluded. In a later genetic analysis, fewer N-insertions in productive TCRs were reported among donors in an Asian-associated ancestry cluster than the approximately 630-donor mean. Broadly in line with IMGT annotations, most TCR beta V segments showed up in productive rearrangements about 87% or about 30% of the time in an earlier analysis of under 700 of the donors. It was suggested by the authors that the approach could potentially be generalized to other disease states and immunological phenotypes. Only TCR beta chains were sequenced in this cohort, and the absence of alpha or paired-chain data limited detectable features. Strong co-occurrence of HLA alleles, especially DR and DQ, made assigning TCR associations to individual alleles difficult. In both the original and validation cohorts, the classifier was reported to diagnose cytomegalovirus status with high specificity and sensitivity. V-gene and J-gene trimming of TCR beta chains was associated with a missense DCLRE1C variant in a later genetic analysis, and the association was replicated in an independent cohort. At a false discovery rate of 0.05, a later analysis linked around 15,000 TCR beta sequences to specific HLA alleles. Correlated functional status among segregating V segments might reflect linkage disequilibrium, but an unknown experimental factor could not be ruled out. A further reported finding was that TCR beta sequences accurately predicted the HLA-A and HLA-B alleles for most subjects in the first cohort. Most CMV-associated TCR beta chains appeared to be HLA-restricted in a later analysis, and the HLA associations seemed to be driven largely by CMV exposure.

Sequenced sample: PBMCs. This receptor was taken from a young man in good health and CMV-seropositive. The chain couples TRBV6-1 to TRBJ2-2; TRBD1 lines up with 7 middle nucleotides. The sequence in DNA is TGTGCCAGCACCCAGGGGGTCGGGACCGGGGAGCTGTTTTTT. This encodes CASTQGVGTGELFF.